This T cell receptor beta chain was found in a study of cytomegalovirus exposure and HLA in healthy donors. PCR used 60 Vbeta primers and 13 Jbeta primers. TCRdb keeps only in-frame clones here, not all; method: immunoSEQ multiplex PCR. The sample contains 150,000 to 200,000 clones, 82% of which appear only once. This CDR3 contains 10 residues. As for this clone: Its antigen remains unknown.

Findings and limits, study-wide: The classifier reportedly diagnosed cytomegalovirus status with high specificity and sensitivity. In vitro checks showed that a few CMV-associated chains really do target CMV antigens.

The chain links TRBV21-1 to TRBJ2-1; TRBD1, the D gene given by the table, was not confirmed from the DNA. TRBV21-1 is classified as a pseudogene. The clonotype originates from a woman between 50 and 59 years old in good health and CMV-seropositive. The sequenced sample was PBMCs. CDR3 sequence: CASSNSEQFF. The CDR3 DNA reads as TGTGCCAGCAGCAACAGTGAGCAGTTCTTC.